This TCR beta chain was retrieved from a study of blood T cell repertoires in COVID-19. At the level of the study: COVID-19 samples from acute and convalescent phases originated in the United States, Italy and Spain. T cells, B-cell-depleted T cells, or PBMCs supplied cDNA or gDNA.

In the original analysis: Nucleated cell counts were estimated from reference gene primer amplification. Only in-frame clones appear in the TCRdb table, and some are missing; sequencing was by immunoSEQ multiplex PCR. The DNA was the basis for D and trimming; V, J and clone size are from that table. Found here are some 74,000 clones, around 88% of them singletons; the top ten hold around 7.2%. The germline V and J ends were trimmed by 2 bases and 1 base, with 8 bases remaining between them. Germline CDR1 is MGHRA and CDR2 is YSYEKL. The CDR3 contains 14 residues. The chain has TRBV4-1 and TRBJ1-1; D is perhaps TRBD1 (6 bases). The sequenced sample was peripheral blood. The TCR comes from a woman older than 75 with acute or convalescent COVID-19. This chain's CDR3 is CASSQLGGNTEAFF. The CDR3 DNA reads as TGCGCCAGCAGCCAACTAGGGGGGAACACTGAAGCTTTCTTT.